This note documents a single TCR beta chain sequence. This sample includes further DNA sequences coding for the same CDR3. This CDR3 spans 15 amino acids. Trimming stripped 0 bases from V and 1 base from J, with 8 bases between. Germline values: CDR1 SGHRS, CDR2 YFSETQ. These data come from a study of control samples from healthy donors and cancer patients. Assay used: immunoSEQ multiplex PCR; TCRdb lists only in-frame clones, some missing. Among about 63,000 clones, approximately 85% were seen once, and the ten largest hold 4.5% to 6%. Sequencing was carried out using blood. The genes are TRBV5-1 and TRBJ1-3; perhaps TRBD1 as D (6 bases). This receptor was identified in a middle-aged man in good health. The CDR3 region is CASSLEGTSGNTIYF. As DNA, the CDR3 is TGCGCCAGCAGCTTGGAGGGGACATCTGGAAACACCATATATTTT. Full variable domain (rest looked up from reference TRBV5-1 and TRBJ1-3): KAGVTQTPRYLIKTRGQQVTLSCSPISGHRSVSWYQQTPGQGLQFLFEYFSETQRNKGNFPGRFSGRQFSNSRSEMNVSTLELGDSALYLCASSLEGTSGNTIYFGEGSWLTVV.